This T cell receptor beta chain is drawn from a study of blood T cell repertoires in COVID-19. Across the study: Sites in the United States, Italy and Spain provided acute and convalescent COVID-19 samples. The analysed material was cDNA or gDNA that came from T cells, B-cell-depleted T cells, or PBMCs.

This clone was observed once. Using immunoSEQ multiplex PCR, the repertoire was profiled, and TCRdb retains in-frame clones only, with some absent. The sample holds a few hundred thousand clones, about 88% seen once. Germline loops: CDR1 MDHEN, CDR2 SYDVKM. This CDR3 has 12 amino acids. Trimming removed 6 bases at V and 1 base at J, with 3 bases between. This TCR was sampled from a man aged 18 to 29 with active or convalescent COVID-19. The rearrangement links TRBV28 to TRBJ2-2, with unresolved D. The sequencing sample was made of peripheral blood. The CDR3 sequence: CASRQNTGELFF. The CDR3 DNA reads TGTGCCAGCAGACAGAACACCGGGGAGCTGTTTTTT.